The rows below give T cell receptor beta chains drawn from one sample of a study of shared clonotypes between healthy human individuals. Libraries were prepared by immunoSEQ multiplex PCR; TCRdb keeps only in-frame clonotypes and omits some of them. The data contain 2.3 million or so clones, just over 90% of them singletons. The sequencing sample was made of naive CD4+ T cells from PBMCs. These receptors were taken from a young man in good health. Some clones in this sample may be carry-over from other donors' samples. Each CDR3 is given with its conserved first and last residue. D genes are given only for firm matches. Where a row states a size, it is once, few, many or the class of an expanded clone; other rows omit it.

TRBD2	TRBV7-3	.	TRBJ2-1	CASSRSGSRGNEQFF	TGTGCCAGCAGCCGGAGCGGGAGTCGTGGCAATGAGCAGTTCTTC
TRBD1	TRBV5-1	.	TRBJ2-7	CASSLVGTGAYEQYF	TGCGCCAGCAGCTTGGTGGGGACAGGGGCCTACGAGCAGTACTTC
.	TRBV5-1	.	TRBJ2-3	CASSFRAIERTDTQYF	TGCGCCAGCAGCTTTCGGGCCATCGAACGCACAGATACGCAGTATTTT
.	TRBV7-9	.	TRBJ1-1	CASSGRGDEGTEAFF	TGTGCCAGCAGTGGGAGGGGGGATGAGGGCACTGAAGCTTTCTTT
TRBD2	TRBV19	.	TRBJ2-1	CASKSSGSSYNEQFF	TGTGCCAGTAAATCTAGCGGGAGCTCCTACAATGAGCAGTTCTTC
.	TRBV18	.	TRBJ1-2	CASSPSAFYGYTF	TGTGCCAGCTCACCGTCCGCTTTCTATGGCTACACCTTC
.	TRBV5-1	.	TRBJ2-3	CASSLERRTDTQYF	TGCGCCAGCAGCTTGGAAAGACGGACAGATACGCAGTATTTT
.	TRBV2	.	TRBJ1-4	CASKRQDEKLFF	TGTGCCAGCAAGAGACAGGATGAAAAACTGTTTTTT
TRBD1	TRBV9	.	TRBJ1-5	CASSVDGTGYQPQHF	TGTGCCAGCAGCGTAGACGGGACAGGGTATCAGCCCCAGCATTTT
.	TRBV5-5	.	TRBJ2-3	CASSTRPFTDTQYF	TGTGCCAGCAGCACCCGGCCCTTCACAGATACGCAGTATTTT
TRBD1	TRBV28	.	TRBJ1-1	CASSSPRTGKTEAFF	TGTGCCAGCAGTTCCCCGAGGACAGGGAAAACTGAAGCTTTCTTT
TRBD1	TRBV2	.	TRBJ1-4	CASSPDRGREKLFF	TGTGCCAGCAGTCCCGACAGGGGGCGTGAAAAACTGTTTTTT
.	TRBV5-1	.	TRBJ2-1	CASSDPSGGSYNEQFF	TGCGCCAGCAGCGACCCCAGCGGAGGTTCCTACAATGAGCAGTTCTTC
TRBD2	TRBV10-1	.	TRBJ2-7	CASSETSGSYEQYF	TGCGCCAGCAGTGAGACTAGCGGGAGTTACGAGCAGTACTTC
TRBD2	TRBV18	.	TRBJ2-1	CASSPLPTSGPYNEQFF	TGTGCCAGCTCACCCTTACCGACTAGCGGGCCGTACAATGAGCAGTTCTTC
.	TRBV28	.	TRBJ1-3	CARNQGKGSGNTIYF	TGTGCTCGTAATCAAGGGAAGGGGTCTGGAAACACCATATATTTT
TRBD2	TRBV7-9	.	TRBJ2-1	CASSLAEGLAGPPEQFF	TGTGCCAGCAGCTTAGCAGAAGGGCTAGCGGGACCCCCAGAGCAGTTCTTC
.	TRBV7-9	.	TRBJ1-2	CASSIGPYGYTF	TGTGCCAGCAGCATCGGACCGTATGGCTACACCTTC
.	TRBV6-4	.	TRBJ1-1	CASSNGGLTEAFF	TGTGCCAGCAGCAACGGGGGTTTGACTGAAGCTTTCTTT
TRBD2	TRBV7-8	few	TRBJ2-1	CASSLGTSGNPGEQFF	TGTGCCAGCAGCTTAGGGACTAGCGGGAATCCGGGTGAGCAGTTCTTC
.	TRBV4-3	.	TRBJ2-2	CASSQGGAGNTGELFF	TGCGCCAGCAGCCAAGGGGGGGCGGGGAACACCGGGGAGCTGTTTTTT
.	TRBV19	.	TRBJ2-3	CASSITTAPDTQYF	TGTGCCAGTAGTATCACTACGGCCCCGGATACGCAGTATTTT
.	TRBV19	.	TRBJ1-1	CASSIVDASRHTEAFF	TGTGCCAGTAGTATAGTGGATGCTAGTCGGCACACTGAAGCTTTCTTT
.	TRBV2	.	TRBJ2-7	CASSDRKDWAYEQYF	TGTGCCAGCAGTGATCGGAAGGATTGGGCCTACGAGCAGTACTTC
.	TRBV5-4	once	TRBJ2-3	CASRSGRGTDTQYF	TGTGCCAGCAGGTCTGGACGAGGGACAGATACGCAGTATTTT
TRBD1	TRBV28	.	TRBJ1-1	CASSRWTGGANMNTEAFF	TGTGCCAGCAGTCGTTGGACAGGGGGGGCAAACATGAACACTGAAGCTTTCTTT
TRBD2	TRBV7-9	.	TRBJ2-2	CASSLGLAVNTGELFF	TGTGCCAGCAGCTTAGGGCTAGCGGTTAACACCGGGGAGCTGTTTTTT
.	TRBV9	.	TRBJ2-1	CASSVAGDRLDEQFF	TGTGCCAGCAGCGTAGCGGGAGATAGGCTAGATGAGCAGTTCTTC
TRBD1	TRBV7-3	once	TRBJ1-1	CASSPGGPLSEAFF	TGTGCCAGCAGCCCAGGGGGGCCGCTCTCTGAAGCTTTCTTT
TRBD1	TRBV5-4	.	TRBJ1-3	CASSVTTGTGNTIYF	TGTGCCAGCAGCGTAACGACAGGGACTGGAAACACCATATATTTT
TRBD1	TRBV28	.	TRBJ2-7	CASSYRDRDSYEQYF	TGTGCCAGCAGTTACCGGGACAGGGACTCCTACGAGCAGTACTTC
TRBD1	TRBV25-1	.	TRBJ2-7	CASPVGDRGSYEQYF	TGTGCCAGCCCAGTGGGGGACAGGGGATCCTACGAGCAGTACTTC
TRBD1	TRBV2	few	TRBJ2-5	CASTPKTGTGGTQYF	TGTGCCAGTACACCTAAAACCGGGACAGGGGGGACCCAGTACTTC